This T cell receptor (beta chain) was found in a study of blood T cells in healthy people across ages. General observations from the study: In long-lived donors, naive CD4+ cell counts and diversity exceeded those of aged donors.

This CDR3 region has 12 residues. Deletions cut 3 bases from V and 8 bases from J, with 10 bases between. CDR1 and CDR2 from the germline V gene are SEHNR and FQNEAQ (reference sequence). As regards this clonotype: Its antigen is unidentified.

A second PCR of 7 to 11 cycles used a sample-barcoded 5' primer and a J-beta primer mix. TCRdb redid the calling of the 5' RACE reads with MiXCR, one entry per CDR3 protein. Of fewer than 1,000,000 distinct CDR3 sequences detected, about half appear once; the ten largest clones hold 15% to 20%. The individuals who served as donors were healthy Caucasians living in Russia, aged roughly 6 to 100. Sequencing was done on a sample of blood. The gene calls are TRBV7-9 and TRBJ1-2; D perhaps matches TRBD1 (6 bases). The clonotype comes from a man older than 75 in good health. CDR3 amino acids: CASSFNRDGYTF. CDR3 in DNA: TGTGCCAGCAGCTTCAACAGGGACGGCTACACCTTC.